Following are 16 T cell receptor beta chains from one sample sequenced in a study of blood T cell repertoires in COVID-19. Generated by immunoSEQ multiplex PCR, the TCRdb table keeps only in-frame clones and is missing some. The sample carries some 250,000 clones, about four fifths recorded once. The sample comprised peripheral blood. The origin of the receptors is a man at least 80 years old with acute or convalescent COVID-19.

The V call is TRBV27, the J call TRBJ2-3; 13 bases line up with TRBD2. The CDR3 runs 19 residues. The germline V gene has CDR1 MNHEY and CDR2 SMNVEV (reference sequence). The junction had 14 bases not matched to a gene; V was cut back by 4 bases and J by 4 bases. CDR3 bases: TGTGCCAGCAGTTCCCGCCGATTGACTAGCGGGAGGCCCCCAGATACGCAGTATTTT. This gives the protein CASSSRRLTSGRPPDTQYF.

This clone was seen only a few times. This chain connects TRBV6-1 to TRBJ1-3; D is unclear. Germline CDR1 reads MNHNS; CDR2 reads SASEGT. There are 16 residues in the CDR3. V shed 2 bases and J shed 0 bases, with 11 bases lying between them. CDR3 loop: CASSELFVSSGNTIYF. The CDR3 region has the DNA TGTGCCAGCAGTGAATTATTCGTCAGCTCTGGAAACACCATATATTTT.

This rearrangement joins TRBV28 to TRBJ1-2; possible D gene TRBD1, 6 bases. The CDR3 runs 14 residues. Germline CDR1 is MDHEN and CDR2 is SYDVKM. The V end was cut by 6 bases, the J end by 3 bases, with 14 bases between. The CDR3 DNA reads TGTGCCAGCAGCCTTCCGGACAGAGACTATGGCTACACCTTC. Encoded protein: CASSLPDRDYGYTF.

The rearrangement joins TRBV19 to TRBJ2-2, with TRBD2 matching over 11 bases. Germline CDR1 is LNHDA and CDR2 is SQIVND (reference sequence). This CDR3 region has 16 residues. V gave up 9 bases and J gave up 1 base; unmatched junction bases: 7. The CDR3 bases are TGTGCCAGCACGCTAGCGGGGGGACTGAACACCGGGGAGCTGTTTTTT. Its protein is CASTLAGGLNTGELFF.

The CDR3 coding sequence is TGCGCCAGCAGCAGAAAACTAGCGGACCAAGAGACCCAGTACTTC. It yields the protein CASSRKLADQETQYF. The chain has TRBV5-1 and TRBJ2-5; 8 bases map to TRBD2. This CDR3 contains 15 residues. The germline gives CDR1 SGHRS, CDR2 YFSETQ. The ends lost 4 bases at V and 0 bases at J; junction bases unmatched: 5.

The chain has TRBV10-3 and TRBJ2-2; 7 bases are a match to TRBD2. Unmatched junction bases numbered 12, after V lost 8 bases and J lost 0 bases. The germline gives CDR1 ENHRY, CDR2 SYGVKD. CDR3 length: 17 residues. CDR3 in DNA: TGTGCCATCTCAACTAGCGAGGGGACCGCGAACACCGGGGAGCTGTTTTTT. It translates to CAISTSEGTANTGELFF.

The gene calls are TRBV7-2 and TRBJ1-6, with D possibly being TRBD1 (6 bases). The V gene lost 4 bases and the J gene lost 7 bases, with 17 bases spanning the gap. Germline V lookup: CDR1 SGHTA, CDR2 FQGNSA. The CDR3 totals 16 residues. The CDR3 region is CASSSDSLSTNSPLHF. The CDR3 DNA follows: TGTGCCAGCAGCTCGGACAGCCTATCAACGAATTCACCCCTCCACTTT.

The V gene is TRBV3-1 (or the pseudogene TRBV3-2), the J gene TRBJ1-6; 9 nucleotides line up with TRBD1. Germline CDR1 LGHDT, CDR2 YNNKEL (reference sequence). The CDR3 sequence is 15 residues long. The V segment lost 1 base and the J segment 10 bases; nucleotides outside the gene matches: 5. CDR3 in DNA: TGTGCCAGCAGCCAAGGACAGGGGGGACTCTCACCCCTCCACTTT. Translating gives CASSQGQGGLSPLHF.

This sequence joins TRBV28 and TRBJ1-1; no clear D gene. The CDR3 contains 13 residues. Germline V CDR1 and CDR2: MDHEN, SYDVKM. The germline V and J ends were trimmed by 9 bases and 2 bases, with 13 bases remaining between them. The CDR3 protein is CASTNSHNTEAFF. The CDR3 DNA reads as TGTGCCAGTACCAACAGCCATAACACTGAAGCTTTCTTT.

The gene calls are TRBV14 and TRBJ1-2, with 8 nucleotides matching TRBD1. This CDR3 contains 15 residues. Germline values: CDR1 SGHDN, CDR2 FVKESK. Germline trimming cut 3 bases from V and 4 bases from J; bases unmatched to any gene: 7. In DNA form, the CDR3 reads TGTGCCAGCAGCCAGCAGGGGGCCGGTACCTATGGCTACACCTTC. Translated, it gives CASSQQGAGTYGYTF.

The gene calls are TRBV5-8 and TRBJ1-5, with D uncertain. V was pared by 2 bases and J by 0 bases, with 3 bases between. CDR1 SGHTS and CDR2 YDEGEE come from the germline V gene. The CDR3 is made up of 13 amino acids. The CDR3 sequence: CASSFLSNQPQHF. In DNA form, the CDR3 reads TGTGCCAGCAGCTTCCTTAGCAATCAGCCCCAGCATTTT.

The chain has TRBV28 and TRBJ1-2; maybe TRBD1 (5 bases). There are 15 residues in the CDR3. Germline CDR1 is MDHEN and CDR2 is SYDVKM. The ends were cut back, 4 bases at V and 0 bases at J, with 12 bases in the middle. CDR3 bases: TGTGCCAGCAGTTCTTGGGGGGGGACTAACTATGGCTACACCTTC. Amino acids: CASSSWGGTNYGYTF.

This clone was counted only a few times. V usage is TRBV6-1 and J usage is TRBJ1-1, with 7 bases that match TRBD1. V shed 1 base, J shed 4 bases, and the junction held 6 bases outside the gene matches. The germline CDR1 and CDR2 sequences are MNHNS and SASEGT. The CDR3 has 15 amino acids. CDR3 coding DNA: TGTGCCAGCAGTGAAGAAGGGACAGTGGGCACTGAAGCTTTCTTT. Translating gives CASSEEGTVGTEAFF.

The chain links TRBV19 to TRBJ2-2; TRBD2 agrees at 8 bases. The junction had 4 bases not matched to a gene; V was cut back by 3 bases and J by 4 bases. Looked up from germline, CDR1 is LNHDA and CDR2 is SQIVND (reference sequence). The CDR3 extends over 15 amino acids. The CDR3 sequence: CASSMSGGGTGELFF. The CDR3 DNA reads as TGTGCCAGTAGTATGTCCGGGGGGGGCACCGGGGAGCTGTTTTTT.

V gene TRBV9 combines with J gene TRBJ1-2; D not certain. Germline CDR1 SGDLS, CDR2 YYNGEE. The CDR3 is made up of 14 amino acids. V gave up 3 bases and J gave up 0 bases, with 9 bases separating them. The CDR3 reads CASSAYTANYGYTF. The CDR3 region has the DNA TGTGCCAGCAGCGCGTACACAGCTAACTATGGCTACACCTTC.

The rearrangement links TRBV6-5 to TRBJ2-2; 8 positions agree with TRBD2. Germline CDR1 reads MNHEY; CDR2 reads SVGAGI. The CDR3 covers 15 residues. J lost 6 bases, V lost 5 bases, and 8 bases had no gene match. CDR3 sequence (DNA): TGTGCCAGCAGTCGGACTAGCAATTCTCCCGGGGAGCTGTTTTTT. As protein: CASSRTSNSPGELFF.